What follows are 4 T cell receptor beta chains derived from one specimen sequenced in a study of sequential checkpoint blockade in melanoma. The sample's treatment: randomized to nivolumab then ipilimumab (arm A) or the reverse (arm B). Some clones are missing from TCRdb's copy, which holds only in-frame ones; the method was immunoSEQ multiplex PCR. This table has more than 20,000 clones, approximately 78% appearing once. The sequenced sample was CD8+ T cells sorted from blood (inferred from file names), obtained from a patient given nivolumab and ipilimumab in sequence. The receptors were gathered from a human donor with melanoma.

This chain connects TRBV5-1 to TRBJ2-5; weak D call: TRBD2 (5 bases). From germline, CDR1 is SGHRS and CDR2 YFSETQ. Trimming left V 0 bases short and J 1 base short, with 10 bases between. The CDR3 has 15 residues. The DNA for the CDR3 is TGCGCCAGCAGCTTGGCGACTACTATCCAAGAGACCCAGTACTTC. It yields the protein CASSLATTIQETQYF.

This chain links TRBV18 with TRBJ2-5, with D perhaps TRBD1 (6 bases). The CDR3 spans 15 residues. Trimming stripped 3 bases from V and 5 bases from J, with 16 bases between. The germline gives CDR1 KGHSH, CDR2 LQKENI. This CDR3 is CASSPPDSLGETQYF. The CDR3 DNA sequence: TGTGCCAGCTCACCTCCGGACAGCTTGGGGGAGACCCAGTACTTC.

The chain recombines TRBV28 with TRBJ1-1; unclear D gene. In germline, CDR1 is MDHEN, CDR2 SYDVKM. Trimming removed 2 bases at V and 10 bases at J, with 8 bases between. This CDR3 comprises 11 residues. CDR3 amino acids: CASSLGGGAFF. The CDR3 region has the DNA TGTGCCAGCAGTTTAGGAGGTGGAGCTTTCTTT.

This chain joins TRBV27 and TRBJ2-6; D not resolved. The germline V and J ends were trimmed by 0 bases and 4 bases, with 4 bases remaining between them. Germline assignment: CDR1 MNHEY and CDR2 SMNVEV (reference sequence). The CDR3 has 14 residues. The CDR3 reads CASSLSGGANVLTF. Here the CDR3 DNA reads TGTGCCAGCAGTTTATCGGGCGGGGCCAACGTCCTGACTTTC. Full variable domain (outside the CDR3, taken from reference TRBV27 and TRBJ2-6): EAQVTQNPRYLITVTGKKLTVTCSQNMNHEYMSWYRQDPGLGLRQIYYSMNVEVTDKGDVPEGYKVSRKEKRNFPLILESPSPNQTSLYFCASSLSGGANVLTFGAGSRLTVL.